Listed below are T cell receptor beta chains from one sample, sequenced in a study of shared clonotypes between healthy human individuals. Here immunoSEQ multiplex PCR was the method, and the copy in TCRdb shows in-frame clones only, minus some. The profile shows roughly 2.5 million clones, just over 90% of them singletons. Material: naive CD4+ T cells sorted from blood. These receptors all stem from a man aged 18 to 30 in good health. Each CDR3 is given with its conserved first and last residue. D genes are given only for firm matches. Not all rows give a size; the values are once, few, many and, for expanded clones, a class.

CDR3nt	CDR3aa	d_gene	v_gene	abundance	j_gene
TGTGCCAGCTCACCACATAAAAGAAACATTCAGTACTTC	CASSPHKRNIQYF	.	TRBV18	.	TRBJ2-4
TGTGCCAGCAGCCAAACATTACTAGCGGGTGGCACAGATACGCAGTATTTT	CASSQTLLAGGTDTQYF	TRBD2	TRBV14	.	TRBJ2-3
TGTGCCAGCGGAAGGGGGTCCTACAATGAGCAGTTCTTC	CASGRGSYNEQFF	.	TRBV19	.	TRBJ2-1
TGTGCCACCAGCAGAGATACAGGGTCATCTTCACCCCTCCACTTT	CATSRDTGSSSPLHF	.	TRBV15	.	TRBJ1-6
TGTGCCATCAGTGATACAAGCGGGGCCCCCAGGTCAGGGTACTTC	CAISDTSGAPRSGYF	TRBD2	TRBV10-3	.	TRBJ2-7
TGTGCCAGCAGCGGTAAGGGGGACAGCTACTATGGCTACACCTTC	CASSGKGDSYYGYTF	TRBD1	TRBV11-2	.	TRBJ1-2
TGCAGTCTGTACAGGGGCCATGGCTACACCTTC	CSLYRGHGYTF	TRBD1	TRBV20-1	few	TRBJ1-2
TGTGCCAGCAGTGAACGGCAGGGATACACCGGGGAGCTGTTTTTT	CASSERQGYTGELFF	.	TRBV2	.	TRBJ2-2
TGTGCCAGCAGTTCCGTTCGTGAGCAGTTCTTC	CASSSVREQFF	.	TRBV7-8	.	TRBJ2-1
TGTGCCAGCAGCTTAGATCCCGGGACGTCGGAAGCTTTCTTT	CASSLDPGTSEAFF	.	TRBV7-2	.	TRBJ1-1
TGTGCCAGCAGCGTAGACTCTGGGGGGCATCAGCCCCAGCATTTT	CASSVDSGGHQPQHF	.	TRBV9	.	TRBJ1-5
TGTGCCATCAGTGAGTCGATGTCTGGACAGGGGGAGACCCAGTACTTC	CAISESMSGQGETQYF	TRBD1	TRBV10-3	once	TRBJ2-5
TGTGCCAGCAGCTTAGCTGGCACAGGGTCAGGAAACACCATATATTTT	CASSLAGTGSGNTIYF	.	TRBV7-2	.	TRBJ1-3
TGTGCCAGCAGCCCCCGGGACAGGGGTGAGGGGGCCAAAAACATTCAGTACTTC	CASSPRDRGEGAKNIQYF	TRBD1	TRBV27	once	TRBJ2-4
TGTGCCAGCAGCCCTGGCGGCGTCTCTTCCGAGCAGTACTTC	CASSPGGVSSEQYF	.	TRBV7-9	.	TRBJ2-7
TGTGCCAGTAGTGAACTAGCGGGAACCGGGGAGCTGTTTTTT	CASSELAGTGELFF	TRBD2	TRBV19	.	TRBJ2-2
TGTGCCATCAGTGCGGACAGTAACTATGGCTACACCTTC	CAISADSNYGYTF	.	TRBV10-3	once	TRBJ1-2
TGTGCCAGCAGCTCCTCTCTCGGGCTGAGGCATCGGGAGCAGTACTTC	CASSSSLGLRHREQYF	.	TRBV7-2	.	TRBJ2-7
TGTGCCAGCAGCGCGAGGCTTGGGACAGGACACCAAGAGACCCAGTACTTC	CASSARLGTGHQETQYF	TRBD1	TRBV9	.	TRBJ2-5
TGTGCCAGCAGTTACTCGATGAACACTGAAGCTTTCTTT	CASSYSMNTEAFF	.	TRBV6-5	.	TRBJ1-1
TGTGCCAGTAGTATTGGGCTTTCCGGGGCCAACGTCCTGACTTTC	CASSIGLSGANVLTF	.	TRBV19	.	TRBJ2-6
TGTGCCAGTAGTATCCTCGCGGGAGGGGAATACGAGCAGTACTTC	CASSILAGGEYEQYF	TRBD2	TRBV19	.	TRBJ2-7
TGTGCCGGGGGGCCCTACAATGAGCAGTTCTTC	CAGGPYNEQFF	.	TRBV10-3	.	TRBJ2-1
TGTGCCATCAGTGGTGCGAGGGAGACCCAGTACTTC	CAISGARETQYF	.	TRBV10-3	.	TRBJ2-5
TGTGCCAGTACCTTCCTCCGGGGCGGGAACAATGAGCAGTTCTTC	CASTFLRGGNNEQFF	.	TRBV19	.	TRBJ2-1
TGTGCCAGCTCTCTCGGGGGTGGCACAGATACGCAGTATTTT	CASSLGGGTDTQYF	.	TRBV18	.	TRBJ2-3
TGTGCCACCGGCGTCTCGGGACTAGGAACCAATGAGCAGTTCTTC	CATGVSGLGTNEQFF	TRBD2	TRBV28	.	TRBJ2-1
TGTGCCAGCAGCTTGGGGGACGGAATAAATTCACCCCTCCACTTT	CASSLGDGINSPLHF	.	TRBV5-6	.	TRBJ1-6
TGTGCCAGCAGTTACGACGCGGGGGGGTGGGAAGAGACCCAGTACTTC	CASSYDAGGWEETQYF	TRBD2	TRBV6-5	.	TRBJ2-5
TGTGCCAGCAGTTTAAACAGATGGTCTGGCTACACCTTC	CASSLNRWSGYTF	.	TRBV27	.	TRBJ1-2
TGTGCCAGCAGTGGGATCGGCTCGGTGCTTCTGAACGAGCAGTACTTC	CASSGIGSVLLNEQYF	.	TRBV28	.	TRBJ2-7
TGTGCCAGCAGTTACTTTGGCCGGGAGCAGTACTTC	CASSYFGREQYF	.	TRBV6-6	.	TRBJ2-7
TGTGCCAGCAGCTCGCAAGGCCAGCCCCAGCATTTT	CASSSQGQPQHF	.	TRBV11-2	.	TRBJ1-5
TGTGCCAGCAGTTTGGCTTTACTCGAGGCAGGAGGTCAGCCCCAGCATTTT	CASSLALLEAGGQPQHF	.	TRBV28	.	TRBJ1-5
TGTGCCTGGAGGACCGGGACAGGGGGCTCCTACGAGCAGTACTTC	CAWRTGTGGSYEQYF	TRBD1	TRBV30	once	TRBJ2-7
TGTGCCAGCAGCTTACAGGGGACGGGAAGGACAGATACGCAGTATTTT	CASSLQGTGRTDTQYF	.	TRBV7-2	.	TRBJ2-3
TGTGCCAGCAGCTTACTCCCGGGACAGGGGGGCCAAGAGACCCAGTACTTC	CASSLLPGQGGQETQYF	TRBD1	TRBV5-6	.	TRBJ2-5
TGCAGCGCGGGACTTACAAACACTGAAGCTTTCTTT	CSAGLTNTEAFF	.	TRBV29-1	.	TRBJ1-1
TGTGCCAGCAGTGATAGGACAGGGGGCGTTCAGCCCCAGCATTTT	CASSDRTGGVQPQHF	TRBD1	TRBV6-1	.	TRBJ1-5
TGCGCCAGCAGCTTGGAGTTTTCCAGACAGGGGAACACTGAAGCTTTCTTT	CASSLEFSRQGNTEAFF	TRBD1	TRBV5-1	.	TRBJ1-1
TGTGCCAGCAGCTCATTTGGGACAGGGGGTCCGGATACGCAGTATTTT	CASSSFGTGGPDTQYF	TRBD1	TRBV11-2	.	TRBJ2-3